The present T cell receptor (beta chain) was sequenced within a study of cytomegalovirus exposure and HLA in healthy donors. Researchers ran the PCR with 60 Vbeta and 13 Jbeta primers. Only in-frame clones appear in the TCRdb table, and some are missing; sequencing was by immunoSEQ multiplex PCR. The repertoire holds 99,000 or so clones, with about three quarters as singletons. V gave up 4 bases and J gave up 1 base, with 16 bases separating them. This CDR3 spans 16 amino acids. Germline values: CDR1 SGHTA, CDR2 FQGNSA. Regarding the study as a whole: In a later analysis, specific HLA alleles were associated with 15,000 to 20,000 TCR beta sequences at a 0.05 false discovery rate. An Asian-associated ancestry cluster reportedly showed fewer N-insertions than the approximately 620-donor mean in a later analysis. There were around 160 TCR beta chains listed as cytomegalovirus-associated.

Concerning this clone: The antigen is undetermined.

The receptor's source is a man aged 55-75 years in good health and CMV-seropositive. The J gene is TRBJ1-2, the V gene TRBV7-2; D not certain. Specimen: PBMCs. The CDR3 nucleotides are TGTGCCAGCAGCTCTACCACGGGGATCCGTAACTATGGCTACACCTTC. It codes for CASSSTTGIRNYGYTF.